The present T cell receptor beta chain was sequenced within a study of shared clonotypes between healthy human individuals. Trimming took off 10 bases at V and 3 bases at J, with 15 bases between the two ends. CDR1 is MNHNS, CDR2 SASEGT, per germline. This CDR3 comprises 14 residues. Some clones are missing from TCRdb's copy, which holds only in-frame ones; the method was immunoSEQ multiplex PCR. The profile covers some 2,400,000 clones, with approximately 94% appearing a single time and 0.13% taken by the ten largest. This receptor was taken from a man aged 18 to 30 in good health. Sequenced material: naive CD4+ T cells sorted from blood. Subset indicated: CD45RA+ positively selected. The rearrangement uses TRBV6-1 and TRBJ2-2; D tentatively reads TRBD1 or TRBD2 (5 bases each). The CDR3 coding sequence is TGTGCCAACCGCCGGGACCGAGACACCGGGGAGCTGTTTTTT. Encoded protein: CANRRDRDTGELFF.